The 5 T cell receptor beta chains reported below all come from one sample, sequenced in a study of blood T cell repertoires in COVID-19. Only in-frame clones appear in the TCRdb table, and some are missing; sequencing was by immunoSEQ multiplex PCR. The sample includes about 240,000 clones, around 87% of them seen just once. The sequencing input was PBMCs or T cells enriched from blood (not recorded which). These TCRs come from a woman between 40 and 50 years old with acute COVID-19.

The chain employs TRBV5-5 and TRBJ1-1; D remains ambiguous. The CDR3 contains 14 residues. Trimming stripped 2 bases from V and 0 bases from J, with 8 bases between. The germline gives CDR1 SGHKS, CDR2 YYEKEE (reference sequence). CDR3 amino acids: CASSFNTMNTEAFF. The CDR3, as DNA: TGTGCCAGCAGCTTTAACACGATGAACACTGAAGCTTTCTTT.

This clone was counted a single time. The chain recombines TRBV4-1 with TRBJ2-1; no reliable D call. This CDR3 spans 13 amino acids. The germline gives CDR1 MGHRA, CDR2 YSYEKL. Trimming cost V 4 bases and J 7 bases, with 11 bases left between them. CDR3 nucleotide sequence: TGCGCCAGCAGCCTCGCTGGCGGAAATGAGCAGTTCTTC. It yields the protein CASSLAGGNEQFF.

The V and J genes are TRBV7-9 and TRBJ1-3, with a weak D call TRBD1 (6 bases). This CDR3 is 15 amino acids long. The V gene's germline CDR1 is SEHNR and CDR2 FQNEAQ (reference sequence). The V end lost 5 bases, the J end lost 4 bases, and 15 bases lay between the germline ends. CDR3 bases: TGTGCCAGCAGCCCAGGGGCCGGGGTCGGAAACACCATATATTTT. Amino acid sequence: CASSPGAGVGNTIYF.

The DNA for the CDR3 is TGTGCCAGCAGCCAACTCAAAGGGACTCCACCCTACAATGAGCAGTTCTTC. Encoded protein: CASSQLKGTPPYNEQFF. The V and J genes are TRBV14 and TRBJ2-1; maybe TRBD2 (6 bases). CDR1 is SGHDN, CDR2 FVKESK, per germline. This CDR3 has 17 amino acids. Trimming pared 2 bases from V and 2 bases from J, leaving 16 bases between.

This rearrangement joins TRBV12-3 or TRBV12-4 to TRBJ1-2, with D possibly being TRBD1 (6 bases). The CDR3 loop spans 13 amino acids. V lost 7 bases to trimming and J lost 4 bases, with 13 bases between them. Here the CDR3 DNA reads TGTGCCAGCACTCAGGACAGAGCCTATGGCTACACCTTC. It yields the protein CASTQDRAYGYTF.